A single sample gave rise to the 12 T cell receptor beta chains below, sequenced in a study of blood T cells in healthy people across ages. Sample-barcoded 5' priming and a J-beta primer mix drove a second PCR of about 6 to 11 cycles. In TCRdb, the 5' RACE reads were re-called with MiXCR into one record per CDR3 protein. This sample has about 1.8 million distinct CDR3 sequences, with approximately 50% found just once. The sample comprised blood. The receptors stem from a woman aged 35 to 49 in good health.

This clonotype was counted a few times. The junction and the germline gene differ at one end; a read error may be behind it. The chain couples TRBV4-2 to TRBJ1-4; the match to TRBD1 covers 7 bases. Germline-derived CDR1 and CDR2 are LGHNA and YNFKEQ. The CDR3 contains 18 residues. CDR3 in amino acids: CASSQTKLKGQSNEKLFF. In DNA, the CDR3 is TGTGCCAGCAGTCAGACTAAGCTTAAGGGACAGAGTAATGAAAAGCTGTTTTTT.

CDR3 in amino acids: CASSLDKAPEQYF. The CDR3 DNA follows: TGTGCCAGCAGCTTAGATAAAGCTCCCGAGCAGTACTTC. V gene TRBV7-2 combines with J gene TRBJ2-5; unclear D gene. The DNA end is a closer match to TRBJ2-7, so the J assignment may be wrong. Germline V lookup: CDR1 SGHTA, CDR2 FQGNSA. This CDR3 comprises 13 residues.

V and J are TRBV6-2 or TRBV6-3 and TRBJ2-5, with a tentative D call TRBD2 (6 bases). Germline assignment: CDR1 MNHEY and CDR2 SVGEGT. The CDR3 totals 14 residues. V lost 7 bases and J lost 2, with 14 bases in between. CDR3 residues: CASTYSAGQETQYF. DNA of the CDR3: TGTGCCAGCACCTACTCCGCGGGGCAAGAGACCCAGTACTTC.

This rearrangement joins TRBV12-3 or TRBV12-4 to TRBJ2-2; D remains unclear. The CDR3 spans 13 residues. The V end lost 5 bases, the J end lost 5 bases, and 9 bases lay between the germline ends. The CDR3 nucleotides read TGTGCCAGCAGTCTAACCGGGACCGGGGAGCTGTTTTTT. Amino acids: CASSLTGTGELFF.

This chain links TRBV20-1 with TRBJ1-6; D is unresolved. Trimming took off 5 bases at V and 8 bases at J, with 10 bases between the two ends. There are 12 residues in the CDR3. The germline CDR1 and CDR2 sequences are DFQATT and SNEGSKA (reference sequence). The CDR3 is CSAGGLDSPLHF. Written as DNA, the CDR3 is TGCAGTGCTGGTGGACTCGATTCACCCCTCCACTTT.

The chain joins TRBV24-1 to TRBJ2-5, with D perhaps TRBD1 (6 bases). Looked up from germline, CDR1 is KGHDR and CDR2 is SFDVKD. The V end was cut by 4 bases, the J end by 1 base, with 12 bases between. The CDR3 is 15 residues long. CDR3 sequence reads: CATSDPLDSQETQYF. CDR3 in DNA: TGTGCCACCAGTGACCCCCTGGACAGCCAAGAGACCCAGTACTTC.

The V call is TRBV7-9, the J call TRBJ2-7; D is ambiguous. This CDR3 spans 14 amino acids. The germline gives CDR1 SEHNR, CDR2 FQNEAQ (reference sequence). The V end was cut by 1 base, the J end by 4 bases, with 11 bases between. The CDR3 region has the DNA TGTGCCAGCAGCTTAGTAGAATATGCTTACGAGCAGTACTTC. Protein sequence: CASSLVEYAYEQYF.

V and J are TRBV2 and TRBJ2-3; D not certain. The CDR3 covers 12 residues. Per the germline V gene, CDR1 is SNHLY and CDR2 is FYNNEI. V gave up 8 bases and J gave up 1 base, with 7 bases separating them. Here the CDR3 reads CASDEGTDTQYF. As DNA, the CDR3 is TGTGCCAGCGACGAAGGCACAGATACGCAGTATTTT.

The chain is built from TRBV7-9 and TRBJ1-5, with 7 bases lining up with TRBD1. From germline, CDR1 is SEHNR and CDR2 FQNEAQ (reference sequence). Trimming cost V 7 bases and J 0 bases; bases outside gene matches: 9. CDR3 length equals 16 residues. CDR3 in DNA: TGTGCCAGCATGGAGGGGGCCGAGGGTAGCAATCAGCCCCAGCATTTT. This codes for CASMEGAEGSNQPQHF.

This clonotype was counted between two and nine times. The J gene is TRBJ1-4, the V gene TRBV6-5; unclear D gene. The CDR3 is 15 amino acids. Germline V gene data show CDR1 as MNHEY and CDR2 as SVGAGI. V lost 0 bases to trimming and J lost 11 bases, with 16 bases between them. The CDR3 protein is CASSYSDTYPPKLFF. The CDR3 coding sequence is TGTGCCAGCAGTTACTCCGACACCTACCCACCGAAACTGTTTTTT.

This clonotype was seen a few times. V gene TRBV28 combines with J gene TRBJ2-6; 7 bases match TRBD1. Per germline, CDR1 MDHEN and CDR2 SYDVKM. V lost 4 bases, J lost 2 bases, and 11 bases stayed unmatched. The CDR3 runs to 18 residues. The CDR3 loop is CASSSPLLDRAGANVLTF. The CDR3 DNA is TGTGCCAGCAGTTCCCCTCTCCTCGACAGGGCTGGGGCCAACGTCCTGACTTTC.

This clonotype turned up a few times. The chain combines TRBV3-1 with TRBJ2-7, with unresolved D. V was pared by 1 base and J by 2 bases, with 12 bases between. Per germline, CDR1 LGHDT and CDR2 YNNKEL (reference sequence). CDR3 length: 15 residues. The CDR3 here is CASSQVPGYAYEQYF. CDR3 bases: TGTGCCAGCAGCCAAGTCCCAGGCTATGCCTACGAGCAGTACTTC.